This T cell receptor beta chain was captured by sequencing in a study of beta chain features in type 1 diabetes. Study-wide results and caveats: The naive, central memory and Treg TCRB repertoires showed an apparent similarity that was greater among patients than among healthy donors. VDJ junctions sequenced from type 1 diabetes patients showed fewer insertions and more deletions. Among all four CD4+ subsets, Type 1 diabetes patients had TCRB CDR3s that were moderately but significantly shorter.

Details on this clone: As yet, its antigen is unknown.

The authors reverse transcribed all of the isolated RNA, so sequencing captured expressed TCRB transcripts. The protocol was immunoSEQ multiplex PCR, while the TCRdb copy is restricted to in-frame clones and leaves out a portion. The sample contains about 330,000 clones, approximately 10% of which appear only once. The origin of this receptor is a woman in her twenties or thirties in good health. Sequenced sample: naive CD4+ T cells from blood.

The chain's CDR3 is CASSQEHGPGQPQHF. The CDR3 DNA sequence: TGCGCCAGCAGCCAAGAACATGGTCCAGGCCAGCCCCAGCATTTT. This rearrangement joins TRBV4-3 to TRBJ1-5; D is unresolved. Trimming pared 0 bases from V and 7 bases from J, leaving 13 bases between. The germline gives CDR1 LGHNA, CDR2 YSLEER. This CDR3 is built from 15 residues.